This TCR beta chain was observed in a study of early stage breast cancer tumors. As for the study in general: Among approximately twelve ER+/PR+/HER2- tumors, eight were ductal, four lobular.

Study-wide findings and caveats: Bulk DNA sequencing of unsorted cells missed chain pairing and markers.

As to this clone: The antigen remains unidentified.

Libraries were prepared by immunoSEQ multiplex PCR; TCRdb keeps only in-frame clonotypes and omits some of them. The sample gives around 28,000 clones, approximately 80% of which show up once; roughly 13% is in the top ten. The sequenced sample consisted of blood. The source is a person aged 55 to 75 with breast cancer.

CDR3 region: CASSLGTSGNTIYF. The CDR3 coding sequence is TGTGCCAGCTCCCTCGGGACATCTGGAAACACCATATATTTT. The V gene is TRBV18, the J gene TRBJ1-3, with D possibly TRBD1 on 6 matching bases. The V end was cut by 6 bases, the J end by 1 base, with 10 bases between. Germline CDR1 and CDR2: KGHSH and LQKENI. The CDR3 consists of 14 residues.